This T cell receptor beta chain was recovered during a study of blood T cell repertoires in COVID-19. The count of this clone is one. Clones were sequenced by immunoSEQ multiplex PCR, and TCRdb holds only the in-frame ones, with some missing. This repertoire shows about 120,000 clones, over 65% found once; its top ten account for about 6.8%. The CDR3 covers 15 residues. Germline V gene lookup returns CDR1 SGHTA and CDR2 FQGTGA. V gave up 2 bases and J gave up 4 bases, with 9 bases separating them. Sample: peripheral blood. V and J are TRBV7-3 and TRBJ2-6, with TRBD1 as a possible D gene (5 bases). The receptor's source is a man aged 65 to 79 with acute or convalescent COVID-19. The CDR3 DNA reads TGTGCCAGCAGCTTACAGGGTCTGGGGGCCAACGTCCTGACTTTC. It is translated as CASSLQGLGANVLTF.